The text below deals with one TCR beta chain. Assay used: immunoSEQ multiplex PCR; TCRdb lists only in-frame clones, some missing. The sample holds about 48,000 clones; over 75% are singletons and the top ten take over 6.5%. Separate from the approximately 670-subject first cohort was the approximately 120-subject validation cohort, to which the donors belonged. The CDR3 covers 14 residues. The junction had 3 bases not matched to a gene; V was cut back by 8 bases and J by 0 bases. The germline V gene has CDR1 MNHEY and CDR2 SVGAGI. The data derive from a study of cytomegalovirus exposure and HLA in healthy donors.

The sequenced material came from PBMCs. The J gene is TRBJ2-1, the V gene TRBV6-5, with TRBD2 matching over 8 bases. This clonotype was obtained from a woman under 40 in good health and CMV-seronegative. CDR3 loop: CASASGSSYNEQFF. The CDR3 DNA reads TGTGCCAGCGCCAGCGGGAGCTCCTACAATGAGCAGTTCTTC.